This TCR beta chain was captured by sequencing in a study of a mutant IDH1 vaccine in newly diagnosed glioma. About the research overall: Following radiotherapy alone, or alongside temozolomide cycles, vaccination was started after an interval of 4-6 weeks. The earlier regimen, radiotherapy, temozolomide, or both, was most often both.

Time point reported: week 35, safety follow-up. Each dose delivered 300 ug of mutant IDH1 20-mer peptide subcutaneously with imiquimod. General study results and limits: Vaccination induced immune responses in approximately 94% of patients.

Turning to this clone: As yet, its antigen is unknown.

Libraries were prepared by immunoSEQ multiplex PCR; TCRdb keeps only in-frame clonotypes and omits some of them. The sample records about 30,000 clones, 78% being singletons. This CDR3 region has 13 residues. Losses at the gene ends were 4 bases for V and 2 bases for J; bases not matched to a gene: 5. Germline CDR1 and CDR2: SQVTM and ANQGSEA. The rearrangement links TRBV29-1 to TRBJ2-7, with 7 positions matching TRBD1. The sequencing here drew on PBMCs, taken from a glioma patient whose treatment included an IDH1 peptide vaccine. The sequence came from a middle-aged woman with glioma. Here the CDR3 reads CSVGDSIPYEQYF. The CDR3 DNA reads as TGCAGCGTTGGGGACAGTATCCCCTACGAGCAGTACTTC.